This record looks at one TCR beta chain sequence and its context. Its specificity is unknown. The data belong to a study of cytomegalovirus exposure and HLA in healthy donors. V lost 5 bases, J lost 4 bases, and 6 bases stayed unmatched. Germline V gene data show CDR1 as MNHNY and CDR2 as SVGAGI (reference sequence). The CDR3 length is 15 residues. Study-level findings and limits: Certain sequence variants were highly shared and formed a cluster, and this cluster was likely a sequencing artifact. Three chains tied to CMV proved CMV antigen-specific in vitro. V- and J-gene trimming in TCR beta was tied to a missense DCLRE1C variant by an analysis performed later. Only CMV serostatus was available as immune exposure information.

PCR amplification relied on 60 Vbeta primers (plus 13 Jbeta primers). Assay used: immunoSEQ multiplex PCR; TCRdb lists only in-frame clones, some missing. The table lists 110,000 or so clones, roughly 70% of them singletons. This receptor was obtained from a woman aged 40-49 years in good health and CMV-seropositive. The genes are TRBV6-6 and TRBJ2-3, with 10 bases identical to TRBD2. Source material: PBMCs. Here the CDR3 reads CASSSSGGPPDTQYF. The CDR3 DNA sequence: TGTGCCAGCAGTAGTAGCGGGGGGCCCCCAGATACGCAGTATTTT.